This passage covers 20 T cell receptor beta chains from one sample sequenced in a study of glioma-infiltrating T cells after dendritic cell vaccination. Sequenced by immunoSEQ multiplex PCR; TCRdb stores in-frame clones only, minus some. The table shows nearly 85,000 clones, with about 90% occurring only once. The material sequenced was blood, taken before dendritic cell vaccination. The receptors shown here come from a human donor with glioblastoma.

This chain connects TRBV7-3 to TRBJ2-3; 12 nucleotides agree with TRBD2. Per germline, CDR1 SGHTA and CDR2 FQGTGA. The V and J ends lost 0 bases and 3 bases, in that order; junction bases with no gene match: 4. The CDR3 loop spans 17 amino acids. CDR3 loop: CASSLTGLAGVTDTQYF. CDR3 DNA sequence: TGTGCCAGCAGCTTAACGGGACTAGCGGGCGTAACAGATACGCAGTATTTT.

V usage is TRBV7-9 and J usage is TRBJ2-1; no definite D call. Trimming cost V 6 bases and J 3 bases, with 12 bases left between them. The germline V gene has CDR1 SEHNR and CDR2 FQNEAQ (reference sequence). This CDR3 region has 14 residues. CDR3: CASRYSPGYNEQFF. The CDR3 DNA reads TGTGCCAGCAGATACTCCCCGGGCTACAATGAGCAGTTCTTC.

In this sample, this clone turned up once. This rearrangement joins TRBV6-5 to TRBJ1-2, with TRBD1 identical over 11 bases. V lost 6 bases and J lost 4; bases outside the gene matches: 7. The CDR3 is made up of 15 amino acids. Per germline, CDR1 MNHEY and CDR2 SVGAGI. CDR3 region: CASRGTGQGVYGYTF. For the CDR3, the DNA is TGTGCCAGCAGAGGAACGGGACAGGGGGTCTATGGCTACACCTTC.

This sequence joins TRBV5-5 and TRBJ1-1, with TRBD1 as a possible D gene (5 bases). V dropped 0 bases and J dropped 3 bases, with 6 bases sitting between them. Germline V CDR1 and CDR2: SGHKS, YYEKEE (reference sequence). The CDR3 has 13 amino acids. The CDR3 protein is CASSLAGDTEAFF. The CDR3 region has the DNA TGTGCCAGCAGCTTGGCGGGGGACACTGAAGCTTTCTTT.

The CDR3 DNA is TGTGCCAGCAGCCGGACAGGGGGTTTTAATCAGCCCCAGCATTTT. The encoded protein is CASSRTGGFNQPQHF. The rearrangement joins TRBV28 to TRBJ1-5; 10 bases are a match to TRBD1. Germline V lookup: CDR1 MDHEN, CDR2 SYDVKM. Trimming cost V 6 bases and J 4 bases; bases outside gene matches: 6. This CDR3 has 15 residues.

The chain combines TRBV7-2 with TRBJ2-7; 8 bases are shared with TRBD1. Germline lookup yields CDR1 SGHTA and CDR2 FQGNSA. The CDR3 sequence is 15 residues long. The J segment lost 7 bases and the V segment lost 5 bases, leaving 13 bases of the junction unmatched. The CDR3: CASSRFPGGKGEQYF. The CDR3 DNA follows: TGTGCCAGCAGCCGGTTTCCAGGGGGCAAGGGGGAGCAGTACTTC.

The V and J genes are TRBV11-2 and TRBJ1-3; no definite D call. Deletions cut 3 bases from V and 4 bases from J, with 13 bases between. Germline V gives CDR1 SGHAT, CDR2 FQNNGV. The CDR3 spans 15 residues. The DNA of the CDR3 is TGTGCCAGCAGCTTTTCGTCGGGGAGGGGAAACACCATATATTTT. Translated: CASSFSSGRGNTIYF.

The chain has TRBV6-5 and TRBJ2-3; no definite D call. From germline, CDR1 is MNHEY and CDR2 SVGAGI. This CDR3 is 16 amino acids long. With 0 bases removed from V and 1 base from J, the gap between germline ends came to 11 bases. The CDR3 spells CASSYSTPGGTDTQYF. The CDR3 DNA is TGTGCCAGCAGTTACTCGACTCCGGGTGGCACAGATACGCAGTATTTT.

V and J are TRBV19 and TRBJ1-4; TRBD1 matches at 8 bases. Germline V gene sequence: CDR1 LNHDA, CDR2 SQIVND (reference sequence). This CDR3 has 14 amino acids. V gave up 3 bases and J gave up 6 bases; unmatched junction bases: 3. The CDR3 protein is CASSMRTGYEKLFF. In DNA form, the CDR3 reads TGTGCCAGTAGTATGAGGACAGGGTATGAAAAACTGTTTTTT.

The chain links TRBV2 to TRBJ1-2, with 8 nucleotides matching TRBD1. Germline V gene lookup returns CDR1 SNHLY and CDR2 FYNNEI. The CDR3 is 16 amino acids. The J segment lost 7 bases and the V segment lost 0 bases, leaving 10 bases of the junction unmatched. For the CDR3, the DNA is TGTGCCAGCAGTGAAGCAGGTCCCCAGGGGGCGGGTGGCTACACCTTC. Its translation is CASSEAGPQGAGGYTF.

The gene calls are TRBV9 and TRBJ1-5; D is ambiguous. V was pared by 2 bases and J by 0 bases, with 9 bases between. Germline assignment: CDR1 SGDLS and CDR2 YYNGEE. The CDR3 spans 15 residues. The CDR3 is CASSVGGLSNQPQHF. The CDR3 DNA reads as TGTGCCAGCAGCGTGGGCGGGCTTAGCAATCAGCCCCAGCATTTT.

The V call is TRBV11-2, the J call TRBJ2-7; 9 nucleotides agree with TRBD1. This CDR3 is 15 amino acids long. Germline CDR1 is SGHAT and CDR2 is FQNNGV. Trimming at V came to 2 bases and at J to 3 bases, leaving 5 bases not matched to a gene. The CDR3 region has the DNA TGTGCCAGCAGCTTACAAACAGGGGGCTTCTACGAGCAGTACTTC. Its translation: CASSLQTGGFYEQYF.

The chain has TRBV6-6 and TRBJ2-5, with 7 bases aligning to TRBD2. Germline CDR1 reads MNHNY; CDR2 reads SVGAGI (reference sequence). Losses at the gene ends were 9 bases for V and 0 bases for J; bases not matched to a gene: 7. The CDR3 spans 14 residues. CDR3 nucleotides: TGTGCCAGTCGGGACTACCGAAACCAAGAGACCCAGTACTTC. It yields the protein CASRDYRNQETQYF.

The chain combines TRBV7-2 with TRBJ2-1; 7 bases are a match to TRBD1. The CDR3 contains 14 residues. Unmatched junction bases numbered 5, after V lost 5 bases and J lost 4 bases. The germline V gene encodes CDR1 SGHTA and CDR2 FQGNSA. CDR3 in amino acids: CASSPQGSYNEQFF. In DNA, the CDR3 is TGTGCCAGCAGCCCACAGGGGTCTTACAATGAGCAGTTCTTC.

V usage is TRBV6-5 and J usage is TRBJ1-4, with 8 bases that match TRBD1. Germline trimming cut 6 bases from V and 7 bases from J; bases unmatched to any gene: 10. Germline V gene sequence: CDR1 MNHEY, CDR2 SVGAGI. The CDR3 consists of 15 residues. The CDR3 nucleotides read TGTGCCAGCAGACCTCAGGGGGCGGTGGGTGAAAAACTGTTTTTT. Translating gives CASRPQGAVGEKLFF.

The CDR3 DNA sequence: TGTGCCAGCAGTTTATCAATTAGCTCCTACAATGAGCAGTTCTTC. Translated, it gives CASSLSISSYNEQFF. V and J are TRBV27 and TRBJ2-1; D call uncertain. This CDR3 region has 15 residues. V lost 0 bases and J lost 0, with 6 bases in between. Germline CDR1 and CDR2: MNHEY and SMNVEV (reference sequence).

The chain carries TRBV15 and TRBJ2-3; no clear D. Trimming cost V 1 base and J 3 bases, with 2 bases left between them. Germline V gene sequence: CDR1 LNHNV, CDR2 YYDKDF (reference sequence). CDR3 length: 12 amino acids. CDR3 loop: CATSRATDTQYF. For the CDR3, the DNA is TGTGCCACCAGCAGAGCGACAGATACGCAGTATTTT.

The rearrangement uses TRBV20-1 and TRBJ1-2, with D hard to call. Germline CDR1 reads DFQATT; CDR2 reads SNEGSKA (reference sequence). The CDR3 is 11 residues long. Trimming pared 3 bases from V and 7 bases from J, leaving 9 bases between. CDR3 DNA sequence: TGCAGTGCTAGTAGCCAAGCTGGCTACACCTTC. This gives the protein CSASSQAGYTF.

This chain links TRBV5-1 with TRBJ2-1; 7 bases line up with TRBD2. From germline, CDR1 is SGHRS and CDR2 YFSETQ. CDR3 length: 15 residues. The V segment lost 1 base and the J segment 5 bases; nucleotides outside the gene matches: 6. This CDR3 reads CASSLTSVPDNEQFF. For the CDR3, the DNA is TGCGCCAGCAGCTTGACTAGCGTCCCTGACAATGAGCAGTTCTTC.

The V gene is TRBV9, the J gene TRBJ2-2; D is possibly TRBD2 (6 bases). This CDR3 is 14 amino acids long. Trimming cost V 3 bases and J 3 bases, with 9 bases left between them. Per germline, CDR1 SGDLS and CDR2 YYNGEE. The CDR3 loop is CASSAGLYTGELFF. The DNA for the CDR3 is TGTGCCAGCAGCGCGGGACTCTACACCGGGGAGCTGTTTTTT.